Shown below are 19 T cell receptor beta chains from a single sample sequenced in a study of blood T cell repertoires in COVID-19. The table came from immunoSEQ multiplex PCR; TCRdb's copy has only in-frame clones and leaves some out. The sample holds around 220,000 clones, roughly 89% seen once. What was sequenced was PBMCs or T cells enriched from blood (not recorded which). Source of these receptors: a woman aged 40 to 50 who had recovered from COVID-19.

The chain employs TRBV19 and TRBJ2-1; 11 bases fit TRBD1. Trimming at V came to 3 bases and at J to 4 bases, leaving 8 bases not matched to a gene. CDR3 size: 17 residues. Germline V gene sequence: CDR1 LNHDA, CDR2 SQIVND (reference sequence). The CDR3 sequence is CASSIPGTGGAYNEQFF. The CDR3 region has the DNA TGTGCCAGTAGTATTCCCGGGACAGGGGGGGCATACAATGAGCAGTTCTTC.

The CDR3 is CASSSAQGRSGNTIYF. Here the CDR3 DNA reads TGTGCCAGCAGCTCCGCACAGGGAAGAAGTGGAAACACCATATATTTT. The gene calls are TRBV5-4 and TRBJ1-3; possible D gene TRBD1, 6 bases. V was clipped by 3 bases and J by 3 bases, with 16 bases between them. The CDR3 runs 16 residues. The germline V gene encodes CDR1 SGHNT and CDR2 YYREEE (reference sequence).

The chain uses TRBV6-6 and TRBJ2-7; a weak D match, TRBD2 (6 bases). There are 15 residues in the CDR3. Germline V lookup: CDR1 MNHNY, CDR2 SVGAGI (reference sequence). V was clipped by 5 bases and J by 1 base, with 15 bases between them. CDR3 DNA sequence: TGTGCCAGCAGTGCCGCCAGGGACTGGTCCTACGAGCAGTACTTC. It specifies CASSAARDWSYEQYF.

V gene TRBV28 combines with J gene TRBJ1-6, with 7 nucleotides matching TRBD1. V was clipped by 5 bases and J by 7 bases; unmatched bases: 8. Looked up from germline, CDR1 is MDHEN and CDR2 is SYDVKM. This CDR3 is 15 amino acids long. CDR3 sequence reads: CASSPGDRENSPLHF. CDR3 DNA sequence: TGTGCCAGCAGTCCGGGGGACAGAGAAAATTCACCCCTCCACTTT. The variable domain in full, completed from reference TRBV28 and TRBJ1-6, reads DVKVTQSSRYLVKRTGEKVFLECVQDMDHENMFWYRQDPGLGLRLIYFSYDVKMKEKGDIPEGYSVSREKKERFSLILESASTNQTSMYLCASSPGDRENSPLHFGNGTRLTVT.

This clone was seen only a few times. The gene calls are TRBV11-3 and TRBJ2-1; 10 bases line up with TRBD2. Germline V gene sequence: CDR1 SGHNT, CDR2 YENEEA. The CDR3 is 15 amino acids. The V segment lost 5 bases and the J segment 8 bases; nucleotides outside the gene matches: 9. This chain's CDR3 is CASSRRLAGVDEQFF. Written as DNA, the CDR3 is TGTGCCAGCAGCCGTCGACTAGCGGGCGTCGATGAGCAGTTCTTC.

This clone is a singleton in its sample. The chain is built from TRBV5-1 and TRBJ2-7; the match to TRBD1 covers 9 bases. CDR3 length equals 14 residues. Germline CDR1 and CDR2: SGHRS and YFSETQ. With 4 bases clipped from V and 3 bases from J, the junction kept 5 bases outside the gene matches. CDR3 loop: CASSPDRGDYEQYF. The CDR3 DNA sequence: TGCGCCAGCAGCCCGGACAGGGGAGACTACGAGCAGTACTTC.

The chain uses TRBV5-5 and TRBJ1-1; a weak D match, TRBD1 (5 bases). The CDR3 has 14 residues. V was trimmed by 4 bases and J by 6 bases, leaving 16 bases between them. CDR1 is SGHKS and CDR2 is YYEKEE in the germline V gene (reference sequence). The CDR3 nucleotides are TGTGCCAGCAGCCAAATTAATAGACAGTCTGAAGCTTTCTTT. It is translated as CASSQINRQSEAFF.

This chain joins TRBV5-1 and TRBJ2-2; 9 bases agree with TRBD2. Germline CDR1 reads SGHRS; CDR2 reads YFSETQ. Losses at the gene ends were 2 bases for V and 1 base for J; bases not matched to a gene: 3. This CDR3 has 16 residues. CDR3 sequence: CASSFTTSGNTGELFF. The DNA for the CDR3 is TGCGCCAGCAGCTTTACGACTAGCGGGAACACCGGGGAGCTGTTTTTT.

Here the CDR3 DNA reads TGTGCCAGGGGTGCACGGGGGACAGCTTTTTTCTCCTACGAGCAGTACTTC. Amino acid sequence: CARGARGTAFFSYEQYF. This rearrangement joins TRBV19 to TRBJ2-7; possible D gene TRBD1, 7 bases. V was cut by 9 bases and J by 0 bases, with 24 bases left in between. The CDR3 is made up of 17 amino acids. The germline V gene encodes CDR1 LNHDA and CDR2 SQIVND (reference sequence).

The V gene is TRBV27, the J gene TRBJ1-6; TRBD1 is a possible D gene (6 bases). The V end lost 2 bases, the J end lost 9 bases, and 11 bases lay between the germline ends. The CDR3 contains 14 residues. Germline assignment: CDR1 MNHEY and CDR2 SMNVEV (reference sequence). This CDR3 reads CASSLPGGGSPLHF. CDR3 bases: TGTGCCAGCAGTTTACCGGGGGGCGGTTCACCCCTCCACTTT.

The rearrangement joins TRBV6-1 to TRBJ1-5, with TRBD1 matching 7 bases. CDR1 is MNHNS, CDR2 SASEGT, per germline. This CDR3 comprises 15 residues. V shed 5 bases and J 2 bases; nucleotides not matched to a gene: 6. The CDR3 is CASSQGGGGNQPQHF. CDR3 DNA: TGTGCCAGCAGTCAAGGGGGCGGAGGCAATCAGCCCCAGCATTTT.

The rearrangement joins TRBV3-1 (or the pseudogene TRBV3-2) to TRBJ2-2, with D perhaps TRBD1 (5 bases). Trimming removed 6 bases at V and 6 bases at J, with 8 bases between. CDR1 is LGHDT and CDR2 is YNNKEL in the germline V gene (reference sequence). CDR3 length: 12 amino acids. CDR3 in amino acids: CASRGASGELFF. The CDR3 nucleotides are TGTGCCAGCAGAGGGGCGTCCGGGGAGCTGTTTTTT.

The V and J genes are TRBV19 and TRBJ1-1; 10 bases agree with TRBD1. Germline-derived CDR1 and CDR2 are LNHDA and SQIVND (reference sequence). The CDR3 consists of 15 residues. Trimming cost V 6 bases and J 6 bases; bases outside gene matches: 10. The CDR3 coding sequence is TGTGCCAGTAGGCCGGGACAGGGGAAAGTCTCTGAAGCTTTCTTT. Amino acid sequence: CASRPGQGKVSEAFF.

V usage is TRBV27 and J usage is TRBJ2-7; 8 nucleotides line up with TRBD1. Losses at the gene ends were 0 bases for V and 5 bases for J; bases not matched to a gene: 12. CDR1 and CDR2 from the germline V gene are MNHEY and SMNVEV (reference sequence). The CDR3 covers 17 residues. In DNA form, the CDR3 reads TGTGCCAGCAGTTTATCGAGATCGCGGACAGGGTTGAACGAGCAGTACTTC. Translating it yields CASSLSRSRTGLNEQYF.

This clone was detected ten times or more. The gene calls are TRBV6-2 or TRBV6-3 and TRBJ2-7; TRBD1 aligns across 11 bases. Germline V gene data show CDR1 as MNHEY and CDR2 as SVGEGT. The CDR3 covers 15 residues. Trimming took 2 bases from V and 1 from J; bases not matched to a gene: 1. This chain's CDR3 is CASSYGTGGSYEQYV. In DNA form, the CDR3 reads TGTGCCAGCAGTTACGGGACAGGGGGGTCCTACGAGCAGTACGTC.

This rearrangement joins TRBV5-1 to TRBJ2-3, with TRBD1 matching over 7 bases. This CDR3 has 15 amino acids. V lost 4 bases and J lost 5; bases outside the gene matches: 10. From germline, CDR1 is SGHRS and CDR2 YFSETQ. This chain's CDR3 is CASSPQGKSEDTQYF. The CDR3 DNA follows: TGCGCCAGCAGCCCACAGGGGAAATCCGAAGATACGCAGTATTTT.

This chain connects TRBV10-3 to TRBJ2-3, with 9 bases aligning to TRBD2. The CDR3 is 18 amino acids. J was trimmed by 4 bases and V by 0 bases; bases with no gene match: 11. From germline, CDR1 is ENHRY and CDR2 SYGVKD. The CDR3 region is CAISESRMAGGLADTQYF. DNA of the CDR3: TGTGCCATCAGTGAGTCGAGGATGGCGGGAGGGTTGGCAGATACGCAGTATTTT.

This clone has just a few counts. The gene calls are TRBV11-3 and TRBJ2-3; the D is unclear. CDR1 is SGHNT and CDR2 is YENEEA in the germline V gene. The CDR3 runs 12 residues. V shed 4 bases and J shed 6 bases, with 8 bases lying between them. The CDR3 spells CASSSHTDTQYF. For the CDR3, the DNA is TGTGCCAGCAGCTCCCACACGGATACGCAGTATTTT.

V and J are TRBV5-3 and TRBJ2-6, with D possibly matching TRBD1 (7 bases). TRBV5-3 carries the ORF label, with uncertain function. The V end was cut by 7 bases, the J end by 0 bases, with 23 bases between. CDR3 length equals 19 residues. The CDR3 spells CARPCGTAITDSGANVLTF. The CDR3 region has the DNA TGTGCCAGACCTTGCGGGACAGCAATTACCGACTCTGGGGCCAACGTCCTGACTTTC.